This TCR beta chain was sequenced during a study of CD8+CD57+ T cells in acquired aplastic anemia. Study overall: Sorted CD4+ and CD8+ cells gave an average of 3.2 ug of DNA.

Whole-study results and caveats: Found in both controls and patients were around 30 CD8+ CDR3 sequences.

The CDR3 spans 13 residues. V trimming: 2 bases; J trimming: 2 bases; junction bases outside the gene matches: 0. The germline CDR1 and CDR2 sequences are SQVTM and ANQGSEA. It was patients with CD8+CD57+ cell expansion by flow cytometry who were chosen for sequencing. Acquired aplastic anemia of severe grade affected all patients. Patients had received no therapy at the time of blood sampling. TCR beta VDJ and CDR3 profiling used genomic DNA as template. Using its own MiXCR run on the reads, TCRdb lists one record per CDR3 protein. The data show some 200,000 distinct CDR3 sequences, 60% to 80% seen once. Notes on this clonotype: Its antigen is not identified.

The clonotype comes from a human donor with aplastic anemia. The V call is TRBV29-1, the J call TRBJ2-5; 9 nucleotides match TRBD2. The material sequenced was sorted CD4+, CD8+, or CD8+CD57+ T cells (not recorded which) from PBMCs. CDR3 loop: CSVELAGQETQYF. As DNA, the CDR3 is TGCAGCGTTGAACTAGCGGGACAAGAGACCCAGTACTTC.